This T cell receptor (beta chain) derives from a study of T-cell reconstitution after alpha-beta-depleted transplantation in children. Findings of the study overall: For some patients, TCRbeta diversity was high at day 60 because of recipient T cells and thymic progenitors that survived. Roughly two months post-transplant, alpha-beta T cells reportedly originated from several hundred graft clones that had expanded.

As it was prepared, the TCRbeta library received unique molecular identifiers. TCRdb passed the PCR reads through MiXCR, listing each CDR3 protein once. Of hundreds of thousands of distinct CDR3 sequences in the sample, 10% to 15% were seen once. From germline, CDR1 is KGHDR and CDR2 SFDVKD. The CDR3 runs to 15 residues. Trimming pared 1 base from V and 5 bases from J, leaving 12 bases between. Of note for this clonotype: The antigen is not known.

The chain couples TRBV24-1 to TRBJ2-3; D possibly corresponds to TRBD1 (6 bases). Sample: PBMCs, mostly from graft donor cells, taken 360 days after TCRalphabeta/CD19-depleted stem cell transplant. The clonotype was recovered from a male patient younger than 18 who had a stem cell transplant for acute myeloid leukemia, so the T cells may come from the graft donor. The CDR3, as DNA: TGTGCCACCAGTGATTTAAGCAAAGGGGGAGATACGCAGTATTTT. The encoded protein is CATSDLSKGGDTQYF.